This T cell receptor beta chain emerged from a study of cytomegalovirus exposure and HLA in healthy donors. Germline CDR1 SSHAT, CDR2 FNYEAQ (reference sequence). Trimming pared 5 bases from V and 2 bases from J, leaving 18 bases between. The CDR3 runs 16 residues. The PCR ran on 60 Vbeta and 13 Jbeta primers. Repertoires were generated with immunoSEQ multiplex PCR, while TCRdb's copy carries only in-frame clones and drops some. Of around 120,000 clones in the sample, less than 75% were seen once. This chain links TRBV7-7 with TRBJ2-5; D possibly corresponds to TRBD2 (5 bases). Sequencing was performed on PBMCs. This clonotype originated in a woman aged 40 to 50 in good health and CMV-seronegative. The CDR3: CASSGGILGTQETQYF. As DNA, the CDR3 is TGTGCCAGCAGCGGTGGCATACTAGGAACACAAGAGACCCAGTACTTC. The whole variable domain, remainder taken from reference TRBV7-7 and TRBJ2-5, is GAGVSQSPRYKVTKRGQDVTLRCDPISSHATLYWYQQALGQGPEFLTYFNYEAQPDKSGLPSDRFSAERPEGSISTLTIQRTEQRDSAMYRCASSGGILGTQETQYFGPGTRLLVL.